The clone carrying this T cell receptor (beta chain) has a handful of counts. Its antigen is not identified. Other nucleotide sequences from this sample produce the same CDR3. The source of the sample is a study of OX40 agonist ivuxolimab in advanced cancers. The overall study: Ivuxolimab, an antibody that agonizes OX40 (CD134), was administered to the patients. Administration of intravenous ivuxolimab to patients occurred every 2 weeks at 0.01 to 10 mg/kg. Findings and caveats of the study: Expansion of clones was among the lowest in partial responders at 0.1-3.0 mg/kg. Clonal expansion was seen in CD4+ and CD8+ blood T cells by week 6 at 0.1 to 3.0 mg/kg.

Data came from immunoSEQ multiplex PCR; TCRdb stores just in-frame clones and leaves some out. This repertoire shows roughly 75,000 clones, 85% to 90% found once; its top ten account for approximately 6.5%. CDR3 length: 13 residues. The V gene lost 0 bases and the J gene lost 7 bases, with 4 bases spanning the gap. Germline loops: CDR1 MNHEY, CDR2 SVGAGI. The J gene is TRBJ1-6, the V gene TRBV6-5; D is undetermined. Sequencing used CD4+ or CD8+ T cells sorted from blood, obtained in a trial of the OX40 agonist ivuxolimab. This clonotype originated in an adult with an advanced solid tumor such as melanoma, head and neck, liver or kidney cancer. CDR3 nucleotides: TGTGCCAGCAGTTACTCGGGGAATTCACCCCTCCACTTT. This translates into CASSYSGNSPLHF.